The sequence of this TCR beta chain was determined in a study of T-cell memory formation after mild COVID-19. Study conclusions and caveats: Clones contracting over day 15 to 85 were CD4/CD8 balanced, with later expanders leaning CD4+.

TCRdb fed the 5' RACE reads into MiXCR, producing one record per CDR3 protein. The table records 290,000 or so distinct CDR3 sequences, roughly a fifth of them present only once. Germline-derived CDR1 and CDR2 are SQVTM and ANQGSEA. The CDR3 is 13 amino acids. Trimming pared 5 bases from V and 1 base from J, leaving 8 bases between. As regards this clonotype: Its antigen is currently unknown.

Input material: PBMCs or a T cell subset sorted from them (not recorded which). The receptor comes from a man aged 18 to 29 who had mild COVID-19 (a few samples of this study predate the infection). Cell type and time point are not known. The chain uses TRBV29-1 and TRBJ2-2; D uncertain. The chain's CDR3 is CSVLLQNTGELFF. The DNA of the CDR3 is TGCAGCGTTCTTCTGCAGAACACCGGGGAGCTGTTTTTT.